These 9 T cell receptor beta chains were all obtained from the same sample, sequenced in a study of circulating and synovial CD4+ cells in juvenile arthritis. Sequencing used immunoSEQ multiplex PCR; TCRdb keeps in-frame clones, though not all of them. The repertoire holds over 30,000 clones, with over 85% as singletons. Sequencing used CD4+ T cells from blood. These receptors all come from a human donor with juvenile idiopathic arthritis.

This clone was seen more than once but under ten times. This sequence joins TRBV19 and TRBJ2-7, with 11 bases identical to TRBD2. V dropped 2 bases and J dropped 0; count of bases not matched to a gene: 12. CDR1 and CDR2 (germline): LNHDA, SQIVND (reference sequence). This CDR3 has 19 residues. CDR3 loop: CASSISVGGLAVISYEQYF. The CDR3 region has the DNA TGTGCCAGTAGTATATCGGTGGGGGGACTAGCGGTTATCTCCTACGAGCAGTACTTC.

This chain joins TRBV11-1 and TRBJ2-5, with no clear D. Trimming stripped 1 base from V and 5 bases from J, with 5 bases between. The germline V gene has CDR1 SGHAT and CDR2 FQDESV (reference sequence). The CDR3 extends over 12 amino acids. CDR3 nucleotide sequence: TGTGCCAGCAGCTTAGAGAGGGAGACCCAGTACTTC. As protein: CASSLERETQYF. Looking up the rest from reference TRBV11-1 and TRBJ2-5 gives the full variable domain: EAEVAQSPRYKITEKSQAVAFWCDPISGHATLYWYRQILGQGPELLVQFQDESVVDDSQLPKDRFSAERLKGVDSTLKIQPAELGDSAMYLCASSLERETQYFGPGTRLLVL.

V gene TRBV10-3 combines with J gene TRBJ2-5; 13 nucleotides align to TRBD2. V trimming: 7 bases; J trimming: 2 bases; junction bases outside the gene matches: 7. The CDR3 sequence is 16 residues long. Germline values: CDR1 ENHRY, CDR2 SYGVKD. In DNA, the CDR3 is TGTGCCATCAATTCAAGACTAGCGGGGGGACAAGAGACCCAGTACTTC. The encoded protein is CAINSRLAGGQETQYF.

The rearrangement uses TRBV2 and TRBJ1-5; unclear D gene. The CDR3 contains 13 residues. V lost 8 bases and J lost 7, with 15 bases in between. In germline, CDR1 is SNHLY, CDR2 FYNNEI. CDR3 in amino acids: CASRTEERQPQHF. DNA for the CDR3: TGTGCCAGCCGGACGGAGGAGAGGCAGCCCCAGCATTTT. Together with reference TRBV2 and TRBJ1-5, the CDR3 gives the full variable domain: EPEVTQTPSHQVTQMGQEVILRCVPISNHLYFYWYRQILGQKVEFLVSFYNNEISEKSEIFDDQFSVERPDGSNFTLKIRSTKLEDSAMYFCASRTEERQPQHFGDGTRLSIL.

The chain employs TRBV6-5 and TRBJ2-5; possible D gene TRBD2, 5 bases. This CDR3 is 15 amino acids long. Looked up from germline, CDR1 is MNHEY and CDR2 is SVGAGI. Trimming took off 2 bases at V and 5 bases at J, with 15 bases between the two ends. The CDR3 nucleotides read TGTGCCAGCAGTTACACGAGTCTGGAGGCGGAGACCCAGTACTTC. It specifies CASSYTSLEAETQYF.

In this sample, this clone turned up a few times. The rearrangement uses TRBV19 and TRBJ1-4, with unresolved D. V was trimmed by 2 bases and J by 4 bases, leaving 8 bases between them. The CDR3 spans 14 residues. Germline values: CDR1 LNHDA, CDR2 SQIVND (reference sequence). CDR3: CASSISRLNEKLFF. CDR3 nucleotide sequence: TGTGCCAGTAGTATATCCAGGCTTAATGAAAAACTGTTTTTT.

A word on this clone: One junction end does not reproduce the germline sequence, and a read error may be involved. Other DNA sequences in the same sample also yield this CDR3. The chain is built from TRBV6-5 and TRBJ1-6, with a tentative D call TRBD1 (6 bases). This CDR3 spans 13 amino acids. CDR1 and CDR2 from the germline V gene are MNHEY and SVGAGI. The CDR3 DNA reads as TGTGCCAGCAGTCCGGGGACAAATTCCCCCCTCCACTTT. Translation: CASSPGTNSPLHF.

This sequence joins TRBV11-2 and TRBJ1-1; the D is unclear. Trimming took 0 bases from V and 2 from J, leaving 10 bases between them. The CDR3 runs to 15 residues. The germline CDR1 and CDR2 sequences are SGHAT and FQNNGV. For the CDR3, the DNA is TGTGCCAGCAGCTTAGACGGGTACCTTAACACTGAAGCTTTCTTT. It yields the protein CASSLDGYLNTEAFF.

This sequence joins TRBV5-8 and TRBJ1-2; D is ambiguous. Trimming pared 2 bases from V and 7 bases from J, leaving 15 bases between. This CDR3 has 14 amino acids. CDR1 is SGHTS, CDR2 YDEGEE, per germline. The CDR3 here is CASSLGGKGAGYTF. The CDR3 coding sequence is TGTGCCAGCAGCTTAGGAGGGAAGGGAGCTGGCTACACCTTC.